This TCR beta chain originates from a study of control samples from healthy donors and cancer patients. Data came from immunoSEQ multiplex PCR; TCRdb stores just in-frame clones and leaves some out. The sample gives hundreds of thousands of clones, approximately 90% of which show up once; roughly 6.4% is in the top ten. CDR3 length: 15 residues. V was cut by 1 base and J by 1 base, with 8 bases left in between. Per the germline V gene, CDR1 is LGHNA and CDR2 is YNFKEQ. Specimen: PBMCs. The gene calls are TRBV4-2 and TRBJ1-5; the D gene is possibly TRBD1 (5 bases). The receptor was isolated from a man aged 40-49 years with head and neck cancer. The chain's CDR3 is CASSQVWTSNQPQHF. The CDR3 DNA reads as TGTGCCAGCAGCCAAGTTTGGACAAGCAATCAGCCCCAGCATTTT.